These 30 T cell receptor beta chains originate from one sample sequenced in a study of blood T cell repertoires in COVID-19. Assay: immunoSEQ multiplex PCR; the TCRdb copy retains only in-frame clones and omits some. The sample has about 89,000 clones; 75% to 90% are singletons. The sequencing sample was made of peripheral blood. The receptors were sampled from a woman over 75 with acute or convalescent COVID-19.

DNA for the CDR3: TGTGCCAGCAGCTTCCAGGGCCATGGCTACACCTTC. The encoded protein is CASSFQGHGYTF. V usage is TRBV5-6 and J usage is TRBJ1-2; D is perhaps TRBD1 (5 bases). CDR3 length equals 12 residues. Germline V gives CDR1 SGHDT, CDR2 YYEEEE. Trimming stripped 2 bases from V and 6 bases from J, with 8 bases between.

This clone was detected a few times. This chain connects TRBV5-1 to TRBJ2-3; D might be TRBD1 (6 bases). V was trimmed by 0 bases and J by 4 bases, leaving 6 bases between them. Germline V CDR1 and CDR2: SGHRS, YFSETQ. The CDR3 has 13 residues. The CDR3: CASSLEGADTQYF. The CDR3 DNA reads as TGCGCCAGCAGCTTGGAGGGGGCAGATACGCAGTATTTT.

The chain joins TRBV5-1 to TRBJ1-1; 8 bases agree with TRBD1. The CDR3 spans 14 residues. Trimming removed 4 bases from V and 8 bases from J; junction bases left unmatched: 10. CDR1 and CDR2 from the germline V gene are SGHRS and YFSETQ. Here the CDR3 reads CASSPTIGQGEAFF. DNA of the CDR3: TGCGCCAGCAGCCCCACGATAGGACAGGGAGAAGCTTTCTTT.

There are a few counts of this clone. This chain connects TRBV19 to TRBJ1-5; TRBD1 is a possible D gene (6 bases). The CDR3 contains 12 residues. V lost 5 bases, J lost 9 bases, and 11 bases lay in between. Per the germline V gene, CDR1 is LNHDA and CDR2 is SQIVND (reference sequence). Written as DNA, the CDR3 is TGTGCCAGTAGTCCGCAACAGGGGCCCCAGCATTTT. It translates to CASSPQQGPQHF.

The chain recombines TRBV7-8 with TRBJ1-2, with 7 positions matching TRBD1. Germline V gene lookup returns CDR1 SGHVS and CDR2 FQNEAQ. This CDR3 contains 15 residues. The J segment lost 5 bases and the V segment lost 1 base, leaving 7 bases of the junction unmatched. CDR3 sequence (DNA): TGTGCCAGCAGCTTAGGTCCGGGACAGACTTATGGCTACACCTTC. Its translation: CASSLGPGQTYGYTF.

There are many counts of this clone. The chain couples TRBV5-8 to TRBJ1-5, with 7 nucleotides matching TRBD1. In germline, CDR1 is SGHTS, CDR2 YDEGEE. The CDR3 extends over 15 amino acids. The trim removed 6 bases at V and 5 bases at J, leaving 11 bases unmatched. For the CDR3, the DNA is TGTGCCAGCATACGGGACAGCCTCACATATCAGCCCCAGCATTTT. Its protein is CASIRDSLTYQPQHF.

The chain employs TRBV5-8 and TRBJ2-7; 14 bases line up with TRBD2. The CDR3 extends over 17 amino acids. The trim removed 4 bases at V and 2 bases at J, leaving 8 bases unmatched. Germline V CDR1 and CDR2: SGHTS, YDEGEE. This CDR3 is CASSPLWTSGGTYEQYF. The CDR3, as DNA: TGTGCCAGCAGCCCACTCTGGACTAGCGGGGGGACCTACGAGCAGTACTTC.

This clone was seen a handful of times. The genes are TRBV27 and TRBJ2-1; D perhaps matches TRBD2 (7 bases). The V and J ends lost 0 bases and 11 bases respectively, with 17 bases between them. This CDR3 has 15 residues. Germline V gene data show CDR1 as MNHEY and CDR2 as SMNVEV (reference sequence). The DNA of the CDR3 is TGTGCCAGCAGTTTATCGGAGGGGGGGGCCTATCAGCAGTTCTTC. Translation: CASSLSEGGAYQQFF.

The CDR3 loop is CSASGQASNQPQHF. The CDR3 DNA reads TGCAGTGCTAGTGGACAGGCTAGCAATCAGCCCCAGCATTTT. The chain links TRBV20-1 to TRBJ1-5; 7 nucleotides match TRBD1. CDR3 length: 14 amino acids. With 3 bases clipped from V and 0 bases from J, the junction kept 2 bases outside the gene matches. Looked up from germline, CDR1 is DFQATT and CDR2 is SNEGSKA (reference sequence).

This clone came up once. This chain joins TRBV11-2 and TRBJ2-5; TRBD2 aligns across 12 bases. The CDR3 totals 15 residues. J lost 5 bases, V lost 6 bases, and 7 bases had no gene match. Germline-derived CDR1 and CDR2 are SGHAT and FQNNGV. The CDR3 sequence: CASSPRLAGVETQYF. The CDR3 nucleotides are TGTGCCAGCAGTCCTCGACTAGCGGGAGTGGAGACCCAGTACTTC.

J is TRBJ2-2 and V is TRBV30; no definite D call. The CDR3 contains 13 residues. V was clipped by 2 bases and J by 1 base, with 5 bases between them. The germline CDR1 and CDR2 sequences are GTSNPN and SVGIG (reference sequence). The CDR3 region is CAWSPRNTGELFF. CDR3 nucleotide sequence: TGTGCCTGGAGTCCTAGGAACACCGGGGAGCTGTTTTTT.

This chain connects TRBV5-1 to TRBJ2-1; no clear D gene. The germline V gene encodes CDR1 SGHRS and CDR2 YFSETQ. The CDR3 spans 13 residues. The V gene lost 4 bases and the J gene lost 8 bases, with 13 bases spanning the gap. DNA for the CDR3: TGCGCCAGCAGCCGTATCCTAGGCTATGAGCAGTTCTTC. Translated: CASSRILGYEQFF.

The genes are TRBV15 and TRBJ2-7, with a tentative D call TRBD1 (6 bases). V shed 6 bases and J shed 0 bases, with 9 bases lying between them. Per germline, CDR1 LNHNV and CDR2 YYDKDF (reference sequence). The CDR3 loop spans 13 amino acids. The CDR3 coding sequence is TGTGCCACCAGTCCGGACAGCTCCTACGAGCAGTACTTC. Its translation: CATSPDSSYEQYF.

The rearrangement joins TRBV6-5 to TRBJ2-3; D might be TRBD2 (6 bases). Trimming took off 5 bases at V and 3 bases at J, with 12 bases between the two ends. CDR1 is MNHEY, CDR2 SVGAGI, per germline. The CDR3 sequence is 14 residues long. CDR3 sequence: CASSPDYLTDTQYF. CDR3 in DNA: TGTGCCAGCAGTCCGGACTATCTAACAGATACGCAGTATTTT.

This chain uses TRBV12-3 or TRBV12-4 with TRBJ1-2, with a weak D call TRBD1 (6 bases). V gave up 3 bases and J gave up 6 bases, with 8 bases separating them. CDR3 length equals 12 residues. This CDR3 reads CASSFAGDGYTF. The CDR3 DNA reads as TGTGCCAGCAGTTTTGCAGGGGATGGCTACACCTTC.

The genes are TRBV5-1 and TRBJ1-4, with D unclear. Germline V gene data show CDR1 as SGHRS and CDR2 as YFSETQ. The V gene lost 0 bases and the J gene lost 4 bases, with 10 bases spanning the gap. This CDR3 spans 15 amino acids. CDR3 nucleotide sequence: TGCGCCAGCAGCTTGGCCGCGGTTCTTAATGAAAAACTGTTTTTT. This encodes CASSLAAVLNEKLFF.

In this sample, this clone turned up a few times. The chain links TRBV7-9 to TRBJ1-3; D is uncertain. V lost 6 bases to trimming and J lost 8 bases, with 8 bases between them. This CDR3 contains 11 residues. The germline CDR1 and CDR2 sequences are SEHNR and FQNEAQ (reference sequence). CDR3 protein: CASSTLDTIYF. CDR3 in DNA: TGTGCCAGCAGTACACTAGACACCATATATTTT.

This chain links TRBV7-9 with TRBJ1-5; D is uncertain. The CDR3 extends over 15 amino acids. Trimming cost V 1 base and J 2 bases, with 9 bases left between them. Germline CDR1 and CDR2: SEHNR and FQNEAQ (reference sequence). The CDR3, as DNA: TGTGCCAGCAGCTTAGACGGTTTTGGCAATCAGCCCCAGCATTTT. Amino acids: CASSLDGFGNQPQHF.

V and J are TRBV25-1 and TRBJ1-3, with TRBD1 as a possible D gene (6 bases). This CDR3 comprises 17 residues. V was shortened by 1 base and J by 2 bases, with 15 bases between the two germline ends. Germline V gene lookup returns CDR1 MGHDK and CDR2 SYGVNS. The CDR3 protein is CASSESSWGLAGNTIYF. CDR3 nucleotide sequence: TGTGCCAGCAGTGAATCAAGCTGGGGGCTGGCTGGAAACACCATATATTTT.

Only one count was recorded for this clone. The V and J genes are TRBV6-5 and TRBJ2-3, with TRBD1 as a possible D gene (5 bases). V was trimmed by 3 bases and J by 3 bases, leaving 13 bases between them. The germline CDR1 and CDR2 sequences are MNHEY and SVGAGI. CDR3 length equals 15 residues. The CDR3 region is CASSYNPGRTDTQYF. The CDR3 nucleotides read TGTGCCAGCAGTTATAATCCAGGGCGTACAGATACGCAGTATTTT.

This sequence joins TRBV19 and TRBJ1-1; D call uncertain. The CDR3 totals 13 residues. The V and J ends lost 5 bases and 5 bases respectively, with 12 bases between them. Germline V gives CDR1 LNHDA, CDR2 SQIVND (reference sequence). The CDR3 DNA is TGTGCCAGTAGTCCCCACCAGGCGACTGAAGCTTTCTTT. Protein sequence: CASSPHQATEAFF.

The table lists this clone with a count of one. V and J are TRBV7-2 and TRBJ1-5, with TRBD1 matching 9 bases. Germline assignment: CDR1 SGHTA and CDR2 FQGNSA. The CDR3 length is 16 residues. The ends lost 0 bases at V and 7 bases at J; junction bases unmatched: 7. CDR3 protein: CASSLAGTGYGQPQHF. In DNA, the CDR3 is TGTGCCAGCAGCTTAGCCGGGACAGGGTACGGGCAGCCCCAGCATTTT.

This clone has a single count. The chain employs TRBV18 and TRBJ1-5; a weak D match, TRBD1 (5 bases). The germline V and J ends were trimmed by 4 bases and 5 bases, with 12 bases remaining between them. CDR1 is KGHSH, CDR2 LQKENI, per germline. The CDR3 totals 14 residues. The CDR3 here is CASSLSGLDQPQHF. The CDR3 DNA reads TGTGCCAGCTCACTATCAGGGTTAGATCAGCCCCAGCATTTT. The entire variable domain, with the rest obtained from reference TRBV18 and TRBJ1-5, is as follows: NAGVMQNPRHLVRRRGQEARLRCSPMKGHSHVYWYRQLPEEGLKFMVYLQKENIIDESGMPKERFSAEFPKEGPSILRIQQVVRGDSAAYFCASSLSGLDQPQHFGDGTRLSIL.

The chain is built from TRBV5-1 and TRBJ1-1, with 7 nucleotides matching TRBD1. Germline CDR1 SGHRS, CDR2 YFSETQ. CDR3 length: 16 residues. Germline trimming cut 5 bases from V and 3 bases from J; bases unmatched to any gene: 13. The DNA of the CDR3 is TGCGCCAGCAGAAAGGGACAGCTAGGAGGGGACACTGAAGCTTTCTTT. Encoded protein: CASRKGQLGGDTEAFF. The whole variable domain, filled in from reference TRBV5-1 and TRBJ1-1, reads KAGVTQTPRYLIKTRGQQVTLSCSPISGHRSVSWYQQTPGQGLQFLFEYFSETQRNKGNFPGRFSGRQFSNSRSEMNVSTLELGDSALYLCASRKGQLGGDTEAFFGQGTRLTVV.

The chain couples TRBV6-7 to TRBJ2-5; 7 positions agree with TRBD1. TRBV6-7 belongs to the ORF category, with a function that is uncertain. V dropped 2 bases and J dropped 2; count of bases not matched to a gene: 5. This CDR3 has 15 amino acids. CDR3 coding DNA: TGTGCCAGCAGTTACCCGGGACAGCGTCAAGAGACCCAGTACTTC. Translation: CASSYPGQRQETQYF.

This chain joins TRBV5-8 and TRBJ2-1; the match to TRBD2 covers 7 bases. Germline assignment: CDR1 SGHTS and CDR2 YDEGEE. The CDR3 consists of 18 residues. The trim removed 0 bases at V and 8 bases at J, leaving 17 bases unmatched. The CDR3 sequence: CASSLEVGGEGGNDEQFF. The CDR3 region has the DNA TGTGCCAGCAGCTTGGAGGTGGGGGGGGAAGGAGGCAACGATGAGCAGTTCTTC.

The V and J genes are TRBV7-6 and TRBJ2-1; 11 bases match TRBD2. The junction had 2 bases not matched to a gene; V was cut back by 5 bases and J by 2 bases. The CDR3 sequence is 15 residues long. Germline V gene sequence: CDR1 SGHVS, CDR2 FNYEAQ. The CDR3 bases are TGTGCCAGCAGCATACTAGCGGGAGCCTACAATGAGCAGTTCTTC. Amino acids: CASSILAGAYNEQFF.

The chain joins TRBV11-2 to TRBJ1-2; D not certain. This CDR3 region has 14 residues. CDR1 is SGHAT and CDR2 is FQNNGV in the germline V gene. Trimming stripped 1 base from V and 5 bases from J, with 11 bases between. The DNA of the CDR3 is TGTGCCAGCAGCTTAGCGGCGGGTTGGTATGGCTACACCTTC. This sequence encodes CASSLAAGWYGYTF.

The chain joins TRBV18 to TRBJ2-1, with a possible D match to TRBD2 (7 bases). Trimming removed 6 bases at V and 6 bases at J, with 15 bases between. The CDR3 covers 14 residues. Germline CDR1 and CDR2: KGHSH and LQKENI. The CDR3 DNA reads TGTGCCAGCTCCGTTGTGGGGGGGCTCAATGAGCAGTTCTTC. Its protein product is CASSVVGGLNEQFF. Drawing the rest from reference TRBV18 and TRBJ2-1, the complete variable domain is NAGVMQNPRHLVRRRGQEARLRCSPMKGHSHVYWYRQLPEEGLKFMVYLQKENIIDESGMPKERFSAEFPKEGPSILRIQQVVRGDSAAYFCASSVVGGLNEQFFGPGTRLTVL.

This rearrangement joins TRBV5-1 to TRBJ2-7; the match to TRBD2 covers 9 bases. From germline, CDR1 is SGHRS and CDR2 YFSETQ. V dropped 4 bases and J dropped 2; count of bases not matched to a gene: 10. CDR3 length equals 16 residues. CDR3 bases: TGCGCCAGCAGCCATGCTCCTAGCGGGACTACCTACGAGCAGTACTTC. Translated, it gives CASSHAPSGTTYEQYF.